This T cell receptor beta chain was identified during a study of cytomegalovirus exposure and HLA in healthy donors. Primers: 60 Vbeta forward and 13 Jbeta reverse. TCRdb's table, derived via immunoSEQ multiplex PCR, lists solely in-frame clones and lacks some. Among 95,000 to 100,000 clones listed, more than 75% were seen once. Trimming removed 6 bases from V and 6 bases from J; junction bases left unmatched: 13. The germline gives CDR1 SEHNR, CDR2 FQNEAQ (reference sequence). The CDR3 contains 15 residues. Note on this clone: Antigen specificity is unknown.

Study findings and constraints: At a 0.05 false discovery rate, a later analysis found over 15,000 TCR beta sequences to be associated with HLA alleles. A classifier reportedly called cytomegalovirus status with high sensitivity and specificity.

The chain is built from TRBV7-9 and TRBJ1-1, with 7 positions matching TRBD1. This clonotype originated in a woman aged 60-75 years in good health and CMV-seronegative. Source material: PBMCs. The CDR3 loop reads CASSSNEGAWAEAFF. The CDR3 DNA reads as TGTGCCAGCAGTAGCAATGAGGGGGCATGGGCTGAAGCTTTCTTT. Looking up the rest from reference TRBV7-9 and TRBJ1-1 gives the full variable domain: DTGVSQNPRHKITKRGQNVTFRCDPISEHNRLYWYRQTLGQGPEFLTYFQNEAQLEKSRLLSDRFSAERPKGSFSTLEIQRTEQGDSAMYLCASSSNEGAWAEAFFGQGTRLTVV.